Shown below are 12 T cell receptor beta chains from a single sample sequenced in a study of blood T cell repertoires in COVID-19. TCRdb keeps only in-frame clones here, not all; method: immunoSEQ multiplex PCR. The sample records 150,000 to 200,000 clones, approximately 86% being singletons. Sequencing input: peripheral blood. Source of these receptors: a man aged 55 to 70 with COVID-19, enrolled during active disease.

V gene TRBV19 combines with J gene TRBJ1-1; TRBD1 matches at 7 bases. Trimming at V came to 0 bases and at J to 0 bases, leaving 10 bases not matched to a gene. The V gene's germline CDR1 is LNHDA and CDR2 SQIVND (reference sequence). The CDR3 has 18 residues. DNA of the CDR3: TGTGCCAGTAGTATAGATCGGGGTCAGGGGGACATGAACACTGAAGCTTTCTTT. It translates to CASSIDRGQGDMNTEAFF.

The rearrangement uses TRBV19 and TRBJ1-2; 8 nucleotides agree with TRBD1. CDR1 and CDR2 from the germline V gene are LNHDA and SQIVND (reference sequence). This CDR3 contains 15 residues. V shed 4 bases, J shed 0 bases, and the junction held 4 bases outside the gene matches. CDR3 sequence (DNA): TGTGCCAGTAGTACCAGGACAGGGACTAACTATGGCTACACCTTC. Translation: CASSTRTGTNYGYTF.

CDR3 loop: CAISERGGGSYNEQFF. The CDR3 nucleotides are TGTGCCATCAGTGAGAGGGGAGGAGGCTCCTACAATGAGCAGTTCTTC. The chain employs TRBV10-3 and TRBJ2-1; possibly TRBD2 for D (6 bases). CDR1 is ENHRY, CDR2 SYGVKD, per germline. V lost 2 bases, J lost 0 bases, and 11 bases lay in between. The CDR3 loop spans 16 amino acids.

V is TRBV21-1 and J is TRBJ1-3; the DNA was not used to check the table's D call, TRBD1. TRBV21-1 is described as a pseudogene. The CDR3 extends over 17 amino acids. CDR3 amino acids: CASSKPLEGQGGNTIYF. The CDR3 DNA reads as TGTGCCAGCAGCAAACCTTTGGAGGGACAGGGGGGAAACACCATATATTTT.

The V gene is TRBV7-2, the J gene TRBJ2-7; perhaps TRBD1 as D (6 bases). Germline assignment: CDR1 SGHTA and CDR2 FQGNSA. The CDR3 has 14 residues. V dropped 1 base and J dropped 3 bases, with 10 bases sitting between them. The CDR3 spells CASSLEGGNYEQYF. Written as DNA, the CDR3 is TGTGCCAGCAGCTTAGAAGGGGGAAACTACGAGCAGTACTTC.

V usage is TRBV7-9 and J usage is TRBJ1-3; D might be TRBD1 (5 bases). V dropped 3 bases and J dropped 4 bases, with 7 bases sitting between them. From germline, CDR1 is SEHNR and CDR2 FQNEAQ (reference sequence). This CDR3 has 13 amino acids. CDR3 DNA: TGTGCCAGCAGCTTTTACAGGGGAAACACCATATATTTT. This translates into CASSFYRGNTIYF.

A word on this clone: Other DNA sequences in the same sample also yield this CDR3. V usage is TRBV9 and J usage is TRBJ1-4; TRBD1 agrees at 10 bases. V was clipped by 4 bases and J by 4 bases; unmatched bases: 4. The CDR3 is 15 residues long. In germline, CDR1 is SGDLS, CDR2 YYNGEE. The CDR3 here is CASSPRDRGNEKLFF. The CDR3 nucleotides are TGTGCCAGCAGCCCCCGGGACAGGGGTAATGAAAAACTGTTTTTT. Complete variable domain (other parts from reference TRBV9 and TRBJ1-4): DSGVTQTPKHLITATGQRVTLRCSPRSGDLSVYWYQQSLDQGLQFLIQYYNGEERAKGNILERFSAQQFPDLHSELNLSSLELGDSALYFCASSPRDRGNEKLFFGSGTQLSVL.

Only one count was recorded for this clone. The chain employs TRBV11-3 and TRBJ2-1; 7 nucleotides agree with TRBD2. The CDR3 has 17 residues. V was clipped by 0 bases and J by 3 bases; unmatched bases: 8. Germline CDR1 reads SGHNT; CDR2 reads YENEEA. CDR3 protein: CASSLDGGDARYNEQFF. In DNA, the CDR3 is TGTGCCAGCAGCTTAGATGGGGGGGACGCCCGCTACAATGAGCAGTTCTTC.

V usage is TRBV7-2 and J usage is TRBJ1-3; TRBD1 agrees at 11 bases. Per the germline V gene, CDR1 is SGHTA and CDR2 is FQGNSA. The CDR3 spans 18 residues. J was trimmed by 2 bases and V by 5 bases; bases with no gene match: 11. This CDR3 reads CASSHHRPGQGAGNTIYF. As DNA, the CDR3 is TGTGCCAGCAGCCATCACCGGCCGGGACAGGGGGCTGGAAACACCATATATTTT. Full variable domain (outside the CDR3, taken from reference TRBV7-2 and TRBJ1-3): GAGVSQSPSNKVTEKGKDVELRCDPISGHTALYWYRQSLGQGLEFLIYFQGNSAPDKSGLPSDRFSAERTGGSVSTLTIQRTQQEDSAVYLCASSHHRPGQGAGNTIYFGEGSWLTVV.

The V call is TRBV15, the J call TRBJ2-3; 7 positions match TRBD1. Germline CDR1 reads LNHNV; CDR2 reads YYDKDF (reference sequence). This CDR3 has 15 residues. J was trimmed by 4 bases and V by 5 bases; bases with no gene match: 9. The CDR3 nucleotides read TGTGCCACCAGCCGTAACAGGGGTGGCGCAGATACGCAGTATTTT. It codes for CATSRNRGGADTQYF.

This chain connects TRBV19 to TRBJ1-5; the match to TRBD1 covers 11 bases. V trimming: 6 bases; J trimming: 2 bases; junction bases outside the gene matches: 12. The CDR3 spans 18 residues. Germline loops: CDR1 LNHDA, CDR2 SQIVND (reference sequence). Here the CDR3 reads CASRTTGTGGGGNQPQHF. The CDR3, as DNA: TGTGCCAGTAGGACCACCGGGACAGGGGGAGGAGGCAATCAGCCCCAGCATTTT. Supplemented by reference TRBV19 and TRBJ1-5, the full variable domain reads DGGITQSPKYLFRKEGQNVTLSCEQNLNHDAMYWYRQDPGQGLRLIYYSQIVNDFQKGDIAEGYSVSREKKESFPLTVTSAQKNPTAFYLCASRTTGTGGGGNQPQHFGDGTRLSIL.

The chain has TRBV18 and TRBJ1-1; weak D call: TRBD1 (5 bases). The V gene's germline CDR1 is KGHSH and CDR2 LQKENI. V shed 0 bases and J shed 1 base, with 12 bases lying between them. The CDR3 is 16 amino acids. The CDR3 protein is CASSPPGLGQNTEAFF. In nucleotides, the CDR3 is TGTGCCAGCTCACCACCGGGACTGGGCCAGAACACTGAAGCTTTCTTT.